The entry below gives a single T cell receptor (beta chain) sequence along with its context. Its antigen remains unidentified. The data derive from a study of T cell responses to AZD1222 COVID-19 vaccine. Study information: Pooling covered second doses at about 4 or about 12 weeks. Points from the study as a whole: Every sample of the repertoires postdated the peak T cell response. Dominant at 160-218 and 743-854, vaccine-associated CD4 TCRs also spanned spike. Just a handful of AZD1222 recipients were seropositive at baseline.

Repertoires were generated with immunoSEQ multiplex PCR, while TCRdb's copy carries only in-frame clones and drops some. The repertoire holds about 120,000 clones, with around 91% as singletons. The trim removed 3 bases at V and 3 bases at J, leaving 0 bases unmatched. The CDR3 sequence is 14 residues long. Germline V gene data show CDR1 as LGHNA and CDR2 as YNFKEQ. The gene calls are TRBV4-2 and TRBJ2-5, with 11 nucleotides matching TRBD2. This sequence was found in an adult in good health. The specimen was peripheral blood, collected on day 0 of AZD1222 vaccination. Here the CDR3 reads CASSQTSGEETQYF. In DNA, the CDR3 is TGTGCCAGCAGCCAGACTAGCGGGGAAGAGACCCAGTACTTC.